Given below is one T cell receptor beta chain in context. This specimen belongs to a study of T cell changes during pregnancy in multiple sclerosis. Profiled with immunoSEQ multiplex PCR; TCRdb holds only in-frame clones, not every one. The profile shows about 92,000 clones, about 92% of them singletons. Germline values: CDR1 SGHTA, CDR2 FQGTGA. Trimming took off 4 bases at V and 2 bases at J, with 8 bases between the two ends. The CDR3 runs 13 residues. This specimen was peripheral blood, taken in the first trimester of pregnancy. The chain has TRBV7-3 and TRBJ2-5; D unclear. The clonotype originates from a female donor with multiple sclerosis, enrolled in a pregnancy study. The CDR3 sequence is CASSSPPQETQYF. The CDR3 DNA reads TGTGCCAGCAGCTCTCCTCCGCAAGAGACCCAGTACTTC.